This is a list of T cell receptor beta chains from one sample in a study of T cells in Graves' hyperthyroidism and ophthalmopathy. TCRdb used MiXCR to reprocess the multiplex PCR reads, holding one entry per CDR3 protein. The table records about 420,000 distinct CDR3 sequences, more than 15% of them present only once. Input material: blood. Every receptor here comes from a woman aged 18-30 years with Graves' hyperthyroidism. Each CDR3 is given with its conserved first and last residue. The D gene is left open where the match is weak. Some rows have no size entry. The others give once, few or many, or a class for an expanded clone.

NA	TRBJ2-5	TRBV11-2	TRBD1	CASNPQGEETQYF	TGTGCCAGCAACCCGCAGGGGGAGGAGACCCAGTACTTC
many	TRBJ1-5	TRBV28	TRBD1	CASSSDRVSNQPQHF	TGTGCCAGCAGCAGCGACAGGGTGAGCAATCAGCCCCAGCATTTT
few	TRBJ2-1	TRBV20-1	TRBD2	CSAHLLTSGSNYNEQLF	TGCAGTGCTCACCTACTAACTAGCGGGAGTAACTACAATGAGCAGCTCTTC
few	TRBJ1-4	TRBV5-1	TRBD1	CASSEGQGALSEKLFF	TGCGCCAGCAGCGAGGGACAGGGGGCTCTCTCTGAAAAACTGTTTTTT
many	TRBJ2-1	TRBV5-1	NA	CASSPPTLSSYNEQFF	TGCGCCAGCAGCCCGCCTACATTGAGCTCCTACAATGAGCAGTTCTTC
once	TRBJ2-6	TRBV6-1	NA	CASAVGFWGANVLTF	TGTGCCAGCGCGGTAGGGTTTTGGGGGGCCAACGTCCTGACTTTC
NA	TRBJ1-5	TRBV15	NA	CATSRDVWGSNQPQHF	TGTGCCACCAGCAGAGATGTCTGGGGAAGCAATCAGCCCCAGCATTTT
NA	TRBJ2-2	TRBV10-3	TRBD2	CAISESGLAPGELFF	TGTGCCATCAGTGAGTCAGGACTAGCGCCCGGGGAGCTGTTTTTT
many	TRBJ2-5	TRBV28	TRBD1	CASSIMSGTGKTQYF	TGTGCCAGCAGTATCATGTCAGGGACAGGAAAGACCCAGTACTTC
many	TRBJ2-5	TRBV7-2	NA	CASSSPRGQETQYF	TGTGCCAGCAGCTCACCCCGGGGACAAGAGACCCAGTACTTC
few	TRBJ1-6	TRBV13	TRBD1	CASSSQGPLNSPLHF	TGTGCCAGCAGCTCACAGGGGCCACTGAATTCACCCCTCCACTTT
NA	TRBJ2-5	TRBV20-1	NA	CSAIGGPGTQYF	TGCAGTGCTATAGGGGGTCCGGGGACCCAGTACTTC
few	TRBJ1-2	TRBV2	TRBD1	CASSGTGTGGASSDLGPYGYTF	TGTGCCAGCAGTGGAACCGGGACAGGGGGCGCGTCGTCGGACCTGGGACCGTATGGCTACACCTTC
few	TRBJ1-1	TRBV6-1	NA	CASTPVRGQVHTEAFF	TGTGCCAGCACACCGGTGCGGGGTCAGGTGCACACTGAAGCTTTCTTT
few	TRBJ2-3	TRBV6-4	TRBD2	CASSTLAGGLTDTQYF	TGTGCCAGCAGCACTCTAGCGGGAGGACTCACAGATACGCAGTATTTT
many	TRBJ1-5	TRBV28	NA	CASSLSLEGQPQHF	TGTGCCAGCAGTTTATCTCTGGAGGGTCAGCCCCAGCATTTT
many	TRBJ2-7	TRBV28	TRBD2	CASSLGLAGGYEQYF	TGTGCCAGCAGCCTAGGACTAGCGGGGGGGTACGAGCAGTACTTC
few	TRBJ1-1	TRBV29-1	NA	CSVDGMNTEAFF	TGCAGCGTCGACGGCATGAACACTGAAGCTTTCTTT
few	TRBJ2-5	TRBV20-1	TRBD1	CRTGVGETQYF	TGCAGGACAGGGGTAGGGGAGACCCAGTACTTC